This paragraph reports one T cell receptor (beta chain). Its antigen is currently unknown. The entry originates in a study of cytomegalovirus exposure and HLA in healthy donors. Whole-study findings and limits: An analysis done earlier found most TCR beta V segments productive about 90% or about 30% of the time.

The PCR had 60 Vbeta and 13 Jbeta primers. Sequencing was performed with immunoSEQ multiplex PCR; in TCRdb, only in-frame clones are kept and a portion is missing. The sample includes 30,000 to 45,000 clones, roughly 79% of them seen just once. Sequenced material: PBMCs. The origin of this receptor is a woman aged 40 to 50 in good health and CMV-seronegative.

The CDR3 coding sequence is TGTGCCAGCAGTAAGGACAGTCAAAACATGGGCAATGAGCAGTTCTTC. Its translation: CASSKDSQNMGNEQFF. The chain is built from TRBV2 and TRBJ2-1; D possibly corresponds to TRBD1 (6 bases). Germline loops: CDR1 SNHLY, CDR2 FYNNEI. V lost 5 bases and J 6 bases, leaving 20 bases between the germline ends. The CDR3 contains 16 residues.